The 5 T cell receptor beta chains in this list originate from one sample, sequenced in a study of radiation and T cells in renal cell carcinoma. Time point in this sample: blood 2 weeks post-SBRT. As for treatment: 15 Gy SBRT to primary tumor, nephrectomy 4 weeks later. TCRdb keeps only in-frame clones here, not all; method: immunoSEQ multiplex PCR. The sample has roughly 140,000 clones; approximately 88% are singletons. The sequencing used blood, collected from a patient whose treatment included radiotherapy and nephrectomy. These receptors were obtained from a woman in her fifties or sixties with renal cell carcinoma.

The chain links TRBV2 to TRBJ2-3; possibly TRBD1 for D (7 bases). The CDR3 loop spans 15 amino acids. Looked up from germline, CDR1 is SNHLY and CDR2 is FYNNEI. V was shortened by 8 bases and J by 3 bases, with 18 bases between the two germline ends. CDR3 bases: TGTGCCAGCCGGTGGGACAGCCGGGGGACAGATACGCAGTATTTT. Encoded protein: CASRWDSRGTDTQYF.

V is TRBV29-1 and J is TRBJ2-4; TRBD2 matches 12 bases. Germline assignment: CDR1 SQVTM and CDR2 ANQGSEA. The junction had 10 bases not matched to a gene; V was cut back by 1 base and J by 0 bases. This CDR3 is 19 amino acids long. This CDR3 is CSVEVFLAGGLLAKNIQYF. The CDR3, as DNA: TGCAGCGTTGAAGTTTTCCTAGCGGGGGGGCTATTAGCCAAAAACATTCAGTACTTC.

Of note for this clone: The junction shows a germline mismatch at one end, possibly a read error. V is TRBV19 and J is TRBJ1-6; 8 bases match TRBD1. CDR1 LNHDA and CDR2 SQIVND come from the germline V gene (reference sequence). The CDR3 totals 16 residues. The CDR3 nucleotides are TGTGCCAGTAGTAAGGGGACAGGAGCCTTTAATTCAGCCCTCCACTTT. Translating it yields CASSKGTGAFNSALHF.

The rearrangement links TRBV9 to TRBJ2-1; D call uncertain. CDR1 SGDLS and CDR2 YYNGEE come from the germline V gene. V was cut by 1 base and J by 5 bases, with 7 bases left in between. The CDR3 is 13 residues long. CDR3 nucleotides: TGTGCCAGCAGCGTAAGACCGGACAATGAGCAGTTCTTC. Translation: CASSVRPDNEQFF. The variable domain in full, completed from reference TRBV9 and TRBJ2-1, reads DSGVTQTPKHLITATGQRVTLRCSPRSGDLSVYWYQQSLDQGLQFLIQYYNGEERAKGNILERFSAQQFPDLHSELNLSSLELGDSALYFCASSVRPDNEQFFGPGTRLTVL.

CDR3 residues: CASSGGTANSPLHF. The DNA for the CDR3 is TGTGCCAGCAGCGGAGGGACAGCTAATTCACCCCTCCACTTT. The chain has TRBV9 and TRBJ1-6; 7 positions agree with TRBD1. Germline-derived CDR1 and CDR2 are SGDLS and YYNGEE. The V segment lost 3 bases and the J segment 6 bases; nucleotides outside the gene matches: 3. This CDR3 is 14 amino acids long.